This record covers a single T cell receptor (beta chain). The sample comes from a study of blood T cell repertoires in COVID-19. This CDR3 has 13 residues. Trimming shortened V by 3 bases and J by 8 bases, and 13 bases separated the two germline ends. The germline gives CDR1 GTSNPN, CDR2 SVGIG (reference sequence). Authors' analysis steps: Estimated nucleated cell counts came from reference gene primer amplification. TCRdb's table, derived via immunoSEQ multiplex PCR, lists solely in-frame clones and lacks some. That table gives V, J and clone size, and the DNA gave D and trimming. The sample consists of more than 150,000 clones, around 85% of them appearing once.

The rearrangement uses TRBV30 and TRBJ1-4; no clear D. Material for sequencing was peripheral blood. The clonotype originates from a man in his fifties or sixties who had recovered from COVID-19. The CDR3 DNA is TGTGCCTGGAGCGTTAATACTAGGGAAAAACTGTTTTTT. Translation: CAWSVNTREKLFF.